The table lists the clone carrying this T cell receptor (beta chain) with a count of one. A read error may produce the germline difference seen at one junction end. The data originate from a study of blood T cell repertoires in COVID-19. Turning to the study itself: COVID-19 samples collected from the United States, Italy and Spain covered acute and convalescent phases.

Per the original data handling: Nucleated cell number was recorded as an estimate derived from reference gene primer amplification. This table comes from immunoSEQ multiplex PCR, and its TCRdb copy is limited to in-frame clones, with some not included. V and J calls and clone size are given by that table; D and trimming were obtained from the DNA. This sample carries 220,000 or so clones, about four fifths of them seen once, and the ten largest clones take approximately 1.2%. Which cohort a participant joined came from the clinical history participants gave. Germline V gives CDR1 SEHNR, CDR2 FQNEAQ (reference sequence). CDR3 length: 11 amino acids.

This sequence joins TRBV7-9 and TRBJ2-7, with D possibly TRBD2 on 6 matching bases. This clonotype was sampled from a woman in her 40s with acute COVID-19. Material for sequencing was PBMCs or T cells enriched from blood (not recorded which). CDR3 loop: CASTRMEGRDF. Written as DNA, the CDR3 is TGTGCCAGCACCAGAATGGAGGGGCGAGACTTC. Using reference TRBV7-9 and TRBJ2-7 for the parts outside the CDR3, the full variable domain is DTGVSQNPRHKITKRGQNVTFRCDPISEHNRLYWYRQTLGQGPEFLTYFQNEAQLEKSRLLSDRFSAERPKGSFSTLEIQRTEQGDSAMYLCASTRMEGRDFGPGTRLTVT.